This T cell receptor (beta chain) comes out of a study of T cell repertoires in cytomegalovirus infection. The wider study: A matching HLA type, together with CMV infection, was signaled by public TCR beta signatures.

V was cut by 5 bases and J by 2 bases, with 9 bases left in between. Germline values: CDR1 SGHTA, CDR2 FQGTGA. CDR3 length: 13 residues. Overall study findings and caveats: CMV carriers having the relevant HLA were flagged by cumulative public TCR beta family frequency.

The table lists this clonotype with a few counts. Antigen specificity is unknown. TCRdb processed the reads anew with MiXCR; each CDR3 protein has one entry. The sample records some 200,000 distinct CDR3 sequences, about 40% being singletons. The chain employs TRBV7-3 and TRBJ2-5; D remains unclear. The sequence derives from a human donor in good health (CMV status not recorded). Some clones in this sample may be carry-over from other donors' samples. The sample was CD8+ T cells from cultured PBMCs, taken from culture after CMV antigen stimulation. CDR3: CASSQEPQETQYF. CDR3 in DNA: TGTGCCAGCAGCCAAGAGCCTCAAGAGACCCAGTACTTC.